The rows below give T cell receptor beta chains drawn from one sample of a study of long-term antiretroviral therapy in people with HIV. Data came from immunoSEQ multiplex PCR; TCRdb stores just in-frame clones and leaves some out. The sample lists approximately 14,000 clones; around 85% were seen once. This material consisted of unsorted PBMCs, taken just before starting antiretroviral therapy. Receptors were obtained from a middle-aged man with HIV. Each CDR3 is given with its conserved first and last residue. Fields, in order: V gene, J gene, D gene, clone size, CDR3 DNA, CDR3 protein. A D gene is named only where the DNA matches it firmly. Clone size is not always given. Where it is, it says once, few, many or a class for expanded clones.

V gene: TRBV7-8
J gene: TRBJ2-7
D gene: TRBD1
clone size: NA
CDR3 DNA: TGTGCCAGCAGCTCCTCGACAGGGCCCTCCGGCGAGCAGTACTTC
CDR3 protein: CASSSSTGPSGEQYF

V gene: TRBV4-2
J gene: TRBJ2-3
D gene: NA
clone size: NA
CDR3 DNA: TGTGCCAGCAGCCGGCGGTCACAGGGAGTCAGCACAGATACGCAGTATTTT
CDR3 protein: CASSRRSQGVSTDTQYF

V gene: TRBV2
J gene: TRBJ1-1
D gene: TRBD1
clone size: NA
CDR3 DNA: TGTGCCAGCAGCCGACAGGGGAACACTGAAGCTTTCTTT
CDR3 protein: CASSRQGNTEAFF

V gene: TRBV14
J gene: TRBJ1-2
D gene: NA
clone size: NA
CDR3 DNA: TGTGCCAGCAGCCAAGCAGGGAACTATGGCTACACCTTC
CDR3 protein: CASSQAGNYGYTF

V gene: TRBV6-1
J gene: TRBJ1-2
D gene: NA
clone size: NA
CDR3 DNA: TGTGCCAGCAGTGAAGCTTCAGGGTTCCCTAACTATGGCTACACCTTC
CDR3 protein: CASSEASGFPNYGYTF

V gene: TRBV25-1
J gene: TRBJ2-5
D gene: NA
clone size: NA
CDR3 DNA: TGTGCCAGTAGCAGAACCCAAGAGACCCAGTACTTC
CDR3 protein: CASSRTQETQYF

V gene: TRBV7-9
J gene: TRBJ1-5
D gene: TRBD1
clone size: NA
CDR3 DNA: TGTGCCAGCAGCCGGACGACAGGGGGCTTGAACAATCAGCCCCAGCATTTT
CDR3 protein: CASSRTTGGLNNQPQHF

V gene: TRBV10-2
J gene: TRBJ2-7
D gene: NA
clone size: NA
CDR3 DNA: TGCGCCAGCAGTGAGAGCGGCAGCCTAAGGGGGTCCGAGCAGTACTTC
CDR3 protein: CASSESGSLRGSEQYF

V gene: TRBV5-6
J gene: TRBJ1-2
D gene: TRBD1
clone size: few
CDR3 DNA: TGTGCCAGCAGCTTGGAACAGGGGATCTATGGCTACACCTTC
CDR3 protein: CASSLEQGIYGYTF

V gene: TRBV30
J gene: TRBJ1-3
D gene: TRBD1
clone size: NA
CDR3 DNA: TGTGCCTGGAGTCCCCCCGTCCCGGGACAGGGGAGCTCTGGAAACACCATATATTTT
CDR3 protein: CAWSPPVPGQGSSGNTIYF

V gene: TRBV19
J gene: TRBJ1-1
D gene: NA
clone size: NA
CDR3 DNA: TGTGCCAGTAGTATAATGAGTGGAAACACTGAAGCTTTCTTT
CDR3 protein: CASSIMSGNTEAFF

V gene: TRBV30
J gene: TRBJ2-1
D gene: NA
clone size: few
CDR3 DNA: TGTGCCTGGAGTAGGTTAGCGATCAACAATGAGCAGTTCTTC
CDR3 protein: CAWSRLAINNEQFF

V gene: TRBV6-4
J gene: TRBJ2-3
D gene: TRBD2
clone size: NA
CDR3 DNA: TGTGCCAGCAGTGACCTAGCGGGGAGCACAGATACGCAGTATTTT
CDR3 protein: CASSDLAGSTDTQYF

V gene: TRBV9
J gene: TRBJ2-1
D gene: TRBD2
clone size: NA
CDR3 DNA: TGTGCCAGCAGCGTAGCGTCGCTAGCGGGAGGGGGTGAGCAGTTCTTC
CDR3 protein: CASSVASLAGGGEQFF

V gene: TRBV21-1
J gene: TRBJ2-2
D gene: NA
clone size: NA
CDR3 DNA: TGTGCCAGCAGCAAGGGCGCGAACACCGGGGAGCTGTTTTTT
CDR3 protein: CASSKGANTGELFF

V gene: TRBV2
J gene: TRBJ1-2
D gene: TRBD1
clone size: few
CDR3 DNA: TGTGCCAGCACCACTGGACAGGGGGAGACTGGCTACACCTTC
CDR3 protein: CASTTGQGETGYTF

V gene: TRBV4-1
J gene: TRBJ2-1
D gene: NA
clone size: NA
CDR3 DNA: TGCGCCAGCAGCCACCCCTTCGGGAGCGGTTCCAATGAGCAGTTCTTC
CDR3 protein: CASSHPFGSGSNEQFF

V gene: TRBV29-1
J gene: TRBJ1-1
D gene: NA
clone size: NA
CDR3 DNA: TGCAGCGCGCAAAAAAGGGGGGGCCAGAACACTGAAGCTTTCTTT
CDR3 protein: CSAQKRGGQNTEAFF

V gene: TRBV5-1
J gene: TRBJ2-2
D gene: NA
clone size: NA
CDR3 DNA: TGCGCCAGCAGCGTGGCCGGGGAGCTGTTTTTT
CDR3 protein: CASSVAGELFF

V gene: TRBV7-9
J gene: TRBJ2-5
D gene: NA
clone size: NA
CDR3 DNA: TGTGCCAGCAGCTCATCCTCGCTCCTGGGTCAACAGTACTTC
CDR3 protein: CASSSSSLLGQQYF

V gene: TRBV2
J gene: TRBJ1-5
D gene: TRBD1
clone size: NA
CDR3 DNA: TGTGCCAGCCAAGGTGACAGGGTGGGTCAGCCCCAGCATTTT
CDR3 protein: CASQGDRVGQPQHF

V gene: TRBV5-1
J gene: TRBJ2-1
D gene: TRBD2
clone size: NA
CDR3 DNA: TGCGCCAGCAGTTTCTTTAGCGGGGGCTCCTACAATGAGCAGTTCTTC
CDR3 protein: CASSFFSGGSYNEQFF

V gene: TRBV5-5
J gene: TRBJ1-1
D gene: NA
clone size: once
CDR3 DNA: TGTGCCAGCACCACGGGAGGACAGTACACTGAAGCTTTCTTT
CDR3 protein: CASTTGGQYTEAFF

V gene: TRBV6-6
J gene: TRBJ1-3
D gene: NA
clone size: NA
CDR3 DNA: TGTGCCAGCAATATCTTTATCGGTAATACCATATATTTT
CDR3 protein: CASNIFIGNTIYF

V gene: TRBV10-3
J gene: TRBJ2-3
D gene: NA
clone size: NA
CDR3 DNA: TGTGCCATCAGTAGCCAAACTAGCACAGATACGCAGTATTTT
CDR3 protein: CAISSQTSTDTQYF

V gene: TRBV30
J gene: TRBJ1-1
D gene: NA
clone size: NA
CDR3 DNA: TGTGCCTGCAGCCCAAACGGGGCTGAAGCTTTCTTT
CDR3 protein: CACSPNGAEAFF

V gene: TRBV11-3
J gene: TRBJ2-5
D gene: TRBD1
clone size: NA
CDR3 DNA: TGTGCCAGCAGCACCCGGACAGGGGGACGATACCAAGAGACCCAGTACTTC
CDR3 protein: CASSTRTGGRYQETQYF

V gene: TRBV30
J gene: TRBJ2-7
D gene: NA
clone size: once
CDR3 DNA: TGTGCCTGGTCCGGGGGTGGGGAGCAGTACTTC
CDR3 protein: CAWSGGGEQYF

V gene: TRBV7-9
J gene: TRBJ2-1
D gene: NA
clone size: NA
CDR3 DNA: TGTGCCAGCAGCTTAGGAGTGGGTAGGGGCAATGAGCAGTTCTTC
CDR3 protein: CASSLGVGRGNEQFF

V gene: TRBV11-3
J gene: TRBJ2-5
D gene: TRBD2
clone size: once
CDR3 DNA: TGTGCCAGCAGCTCACTAGCGGGAGATGGCGTGACCCAGTACTTC
CDR3 protein: CASSSLAGDGVTQYF

V gene: TRBV5-1
J gene: TRBJ2-3
D gene: TRBD1
clone size: NA
CDR3 DNA: TGCGCCAGCAGCTTTGATGGGACAGGGTGGGATACGCAGTATTTT
CDR3 protein: CASSFDGTGWDTQYF

V gene: TRBV2
J gene: TRBJ1-2
D gene: NA
clone size: NA
CDR3 DNA: TGTGCCAGCACCGAGGGTCCAGGGGAAGACTATGGCTACACCTTC
CDR3 protein: CASTEGPGEDYGYTF

V gene: TRBV6-6
J gene: TRBJ1-2
D gene: TRBD1
clone size: NA
CDR3 DNA: TGTGCCAGCAGTTACTTGGTACAGGGGACTGGCTACACCTTC
CDR3 protein: CASSYLVQGTGYTF

V gene: TRBV19
J gene: TRBJ2-1
D gene: NA
clone size: NA
CDR3 DNA: TGTGCCAGTAGTCCGGGGTACAATGAGCAGTTCTTC
CDR3 protein: CASSPGYNEQFF

V gene: TRBV6-1
J gene: TRBJ2-7
D gene: NA
clone size: NA
CDR3 DNA: TGTGCCAGCAATTTGGGGGCTGCCGCCTACGAGCAGTACTTC
CDR3 protein: CASNLGAAAYEQYF

V gene: TRBV9
J gene: TRBJ1-1
D gene: TRBD1
clone size: NA
CDR3 DNA: TGTGCCAGCAGCGACGATCCGGGACAGGGAAGGGACACTGAAGCTTTCTTT
CDR3 protein: CASSDDPGQGRDTEAFF

V gene: TRBV27
J gene: TRBJ2-1
D gene: NA
clone size: NA
CDR3 DNA: TGTGCCAGCAGTTCAGGCTTCTACAATGAGCAGTTCTTC
CDR3 protein: CASSSGFYNEQFF

V gene: TRBV5-1
J gene: TRBJ2-2
D gene: TRBD1
clone size: NA
CDR3 DNA: TGCGCCAGCAGCTTGGGGACAGGGGGCGATGATGGCGGGGAGCTGTTTTTT
CDR3 protein: CASSLGTGGDDGGELFF

V gene: TRBV6-6
J gene: TRBJ1-5
D gene: NA
clone size: NA
CDR3 DNA: TGTGCCAGCAGTTACCTAGGGGAAAATCAGCCCCAGCATTTT
CDR3 protein: CASSYLGENQPQHF

V gene: TRBV7-3
J gene: TRBJ2-3
D gene: TRBD2
clone size: few
CDR3 DNA: TGTGCCAGCAGCTTAAGTCCGGGACTAGCGGGAGGGGGCGATACGCAGTATTTT
CDR3 protein: CASSLSPGLAGGGDTQYF

V gene: TRBV30
J gene: TRBJ2-2
D gene: NA
clone size: NA
CDR3 DNA: TGTGCCTGGAGTCGGCAGGGAGGCGGGGAGCTGTTTTTT
CDR3 protein: CAWSRQGGGELFF

V gene: TRBV11-2
J gene: TRBJ2-2
D gene: NA
clone size: NA
CDR3 DNA: TGTGCCAGCAGTTTAGGGGGGGCCCGCACCGGGGAGCTGTTTTTT
CDR3 protein: CASSLGGARTGELFF

V gene: TRBV7-8
J gene: TRBJ1-3
D gene: NA
clone size: NA
CDR3 DNA: TGTGCCAGCGGGTCGGGGGACTCTGGAAACACCATATATTTT
CDR3 protein: CASGSGDSGNTIYF

V gene: TRBV6-1
J gene: TRBJ2-5
D gene: NA
clone size: once
CDR3 DNA: TGTGCCAGCAGTGAAGGGGCTTTGTACCAAGAGACCCAGTACTTC
CDR3 protein: CASSEGALYQETQYF

V gene: TRBV6-5
J gene: TRBJ2-7
D gene: TRBD1
clone size: NA
CDR3 DNA: TGTGCCAGCAGAAGACAGGGGGCCTACGAGCAGTACTTC
CDR3 protein: CASRRQGAYEQYF